This is a list of T cell receptor beta chains from one sample in a study of blood T cell repertoires in COVID-19. The table came from immunoSEQ multiplex PCR; TCRdb's copy has only in-frame clones and leaves some out. Altogether some 45,000 clones are present, roughly 90% being singletons, with the ten largest covering about 2.4%. The material sequenced was peripheral blood. These receptors all come from a human donor in a cohort sampled during active COVID-19. Both conserved end residues are trimmed from each CDR3.

TRBV6-4	ASSDSRGGPGDTQY
TRBV5-4	ASSPGTGDYGYT
TRBV7-2	ASSFDRGSPLH
TRBV5-8	ASSFSPSSGNTIY
TRBV9	ASSGAGAGGPAGELF
TRBV7-9	ASSPGLAGLNEQF
TRBV2	ASSTRAGGQNTGELF
TRBV2	ASSESGANQPQH
TRBV5-1	ASSLDRQPDTQY
TRBV9	ASSPLAGDTQY
TRBV12-3/TRBV12-4	ASTEILNTEAF
TRBV12-3/TRBV12-4	ASSWGGTEAF
TRBV6-5	ASSYFRQADSPLH
TRBV7-2	ASSFPLRGAEAF
TRBV5-1	ASSPEMLLSYGYT